The 10 T cell receptor beta chains below all came from one sample that was sequenced in a study of regulatory T cells in long-lasting Graves disease. Documented time point: newly diagnosed GD, antithyroid drugs for less than 3 months. PBMC-derived RNA was used for the TCR library. iRepertoire HTBI primers and Arm-PCR of CDR3 regions built TCR beta libraries. TCRdb analysed the multiplex PCR reads with MiXCR anew, one entry per CDR3 protein. The profile shows roughly 530,000 distinct CDR3 sequences, around 16% of them singletons. This sample also belongs to another study, concerning T cells in Graves' hyperthyroidism and ophthalmopathy.

This sample comprised peripheral blood mononuclear cells (PBMCs), obtained at new diagnosis, from a patient treated with antithyroid drugs. These receptors all come from a middle-aged woman with Graves disease.

At least ten counts were recorded for this clonotype. The chain couples TRBV6-1 to TRBJ2-3, with TRBD1 identical over 8 bases. Germline V gene data show CDR1 as MNHNS and CDR2 as SASEGT. J lost 1 base, V lost 7 bases, and 10 bases had no gene match. This CDR3 contains 16 residues. CDR3 loop: CASTPLGQGGTDTQYF. The CDR3, as DNA: TGTGCCAGCACCCCCCTCGGACAGGGTGGCACAGATACGCAGTATTTT.

This clonotype appeared a few times. The CDR3 bases are TGTGCCACCAGTATTGGCGGGGGAACCGGGGAGCTGTTTTTT. It is translated as CATSIGGGTGELFF. The chain employs TRBV24-1 and TRBJ2-2; TRBD2 matches at 7 bases. This CDR3 region has 14 residues. Germline V lookup: CDR1 KGHDR, CDR2 SFDVKD. V was clipped by 6 bases and J by 5 bases; unmatched bases: 5.

This clonotype was seen a few times. The rearrangement uses TRBV6-2 or TRBV6-3 and TRBJ1-6; D might be TRBD1 (5 bases). From germline, CDR1 is MNHEY and CDR2 SVGEGT. The CDR3 is 15 residues long. The ends were cut back, 5 bases at V and 7 bases at J, with 15 bases in the middle. The CDR3 nucleotides read TGTGCCAGCAGTGAGCTGGGACGGCTCAATTCACCCCTCCACTTT. Translating gives CASSELGRLNSPLHF.

There are many counts of this clonotype. The gene calls are TRBV11-2 and TRBJ2-3; tentatively, D is TRBD1 or TRBD2 (5 bases each). The germline V and J ends were trimmed by 5 bases and 0 bases, with 12 bases remaining between them. Germline V gene sequence: CDR1 SGHAT, CDR2 FQNNGV. The CDR3 is 15 amino acids. DNA for the CDR3: TGTGCCAGCAGCCCGTGGGGGAAAAGCACAGATACGCAGTATTTT. Its protein product is CASSPWGKSTDTQYF.

V is TRBV30 and J is TRBJ2-7; TRBD1 agrees at 7 bases. CDR3 length equals 12 residues. The germline V gene has CDR1 GTSNPN and CDR2 SVGIG (reference sequence). The CDR3 is CALTWDSYEQYF. In nucleotides, the CDR3 is TGTGCACTGACCTGGGACAGCTACGAGCAGTACTTC.

Many counts were recorded for this clonotype. The chain has TRBV11-2 and TRBJ1-6, with 9 nucleotides matching TRBD1. The V gene end was trimmed by 4 bases and the J gene end by 8 bases; junction bases not matched to a gene: 12. The CDR3 is 17 amino acids. CDR1 and CDR2 from the germline V gene are SGHAT and FQNNGV. CDR3 residues: CASSSLILQGAHSPLHF. CDR3 sequence (DNA): TGTGCCAGCAGCTCACTAATCCTACAGGGGGCACATTCACCCCTCCACTTT.

The chain uses TRBV7-2 and TRBJ1-3, with TRBD1 matching 7 bases. The ends lost 3 bases at V and 2 bases at J; junction bases unmatched: 4. The CDR3 runs to 15 residues. CDR1 and CDR2 from the germline V gene are SGHTA and FQGNSA. CDR3 residues: CASSLTGSTGNTIYF. CDR3 in DNA: TGTGCCAGCAGCTTGACAGGGTCTACTGGAAACACCATATATTTT.

This clonotype appeared a few times. A junction end diverges from the germline sequence, so it may reflect a read error. This chain's CDR3 is CASSLYGQGNQPQHF. DNA of the CDR3: TGTGCCAGCAGTTTATATGGGCAGGGCAACCAGCCCCAGCATTTT. This chain uses TRBV27 with TRBJ1-5, with D maybe TRBD1 (5 bases). The CDR3 spans 15 residues. Germline CDR1 is MNHEY and CDR2 is SMNVEV (reference sequence).

In this sample, this clonotype turned up a few times. The chain couples TRBV4-2 to TRBJ2-3; no reliable D call. The V gene lost 3 bases and the J gene lost 6 bases, with 13 bases spanning the gap. CDR3 size: 14 residues. Germline loops: CDR1 LGHNA, CDR2 YNFKEQ. CDR3 loop: CASSQRVADDTQYF. In DNA form, the CDR3 reads TGTGCCAGCAGCCAGAGAGTCGCGGACGATACGCAGTATTTT.

This clonotype occurred many times. The V and J genes are TRBV2 and TRBJ2-3, with 8 bases lining up with TRBD1. V shed 7 bases and J 4 bases; nucleotides not matched to a gene: 4. The CDR3 is made up of 13 amino acids. Looked up from germline, CDR1 is SNHLY and CDR2 is FYNNEI. DNA for the CDR3: TGTGCCAGCAATGGACAGGGACCAGATACGCAGTATTTT. Amino acid sequence: CASNGQGPDTQYF.